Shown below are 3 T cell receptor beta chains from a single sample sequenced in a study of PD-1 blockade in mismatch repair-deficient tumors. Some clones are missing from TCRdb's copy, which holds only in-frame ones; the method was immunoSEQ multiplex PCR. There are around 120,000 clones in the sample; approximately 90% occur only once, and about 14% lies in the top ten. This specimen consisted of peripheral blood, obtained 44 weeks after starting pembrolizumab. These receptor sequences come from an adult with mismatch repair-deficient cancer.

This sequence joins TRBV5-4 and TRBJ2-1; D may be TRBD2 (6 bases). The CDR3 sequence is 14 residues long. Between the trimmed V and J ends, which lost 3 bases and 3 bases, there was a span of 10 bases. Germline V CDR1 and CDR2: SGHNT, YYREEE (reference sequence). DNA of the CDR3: TGTGCCAGCAGCTCCAGGCGGGACTACAATGAGCAGTTCTTC. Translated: CASSSRRDYNEQFF.

CDR3 amino acids: CASSYGTTYEQYF. The CDR3 DNA sequence: TGTGCCAGCAGTTACGGGACTACCTACGAGCAGTACTTC. The chain carries TRBV28 and TRBJ2-7; 7 nucleotides line up with TRBD2. Germline values: CDR1 MDHEN, CDR2 SYDVKM. With V trimmed by 4 bases and J by 2 bases, 2 bases remained unmatched. CDR3 length equals 13 residues.

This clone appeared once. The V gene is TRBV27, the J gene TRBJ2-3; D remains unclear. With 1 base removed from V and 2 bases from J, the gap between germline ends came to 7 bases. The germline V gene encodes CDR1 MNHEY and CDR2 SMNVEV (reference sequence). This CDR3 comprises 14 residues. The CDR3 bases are TGTGCCAGCAGTTTATTTGGTCTCACAGATACGCAGTATTTT. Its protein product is CASSLFGLTDTQYF.